The rows below give T cell receptor beta chains drawn from one sample of a study of cytomegalovirus exposure and HLA in healthy donors. Some clones are missing from TCRdb's copy, which holds only in-frame ones; the method was immunoSEQ multiplex PCR. The table records over 150,000 clones, roughly 81% of them present only once. Sequencing used PBMCs. The receptors were sampled from a woman aged 25 to 45 in good health and CMV-seropositive. CDR3s include the opening cysteine and the closing phenylalanine or tryptophan. D genes are given only for firm matches. Clone size, where shown, is once, few, many, or a class for clones that have expanded.

v_call,clone_size,d_call,j_call,cdr3_nt,cdr3_aa
TRBV7-9,.,TRBD1,TRBJ2-5,TGTGCCAGCAGGGGTTATCGACAGGGGGCGGAGACCCAGTACTTC,CASRGYRQGAETQYF
TRBV10-1,.,TRBD1,TRBJ2-7,TGCGCCACCTCCCGGGACAGGGGATACGAGCAGTACTTC,CATSRDRGYEQYF
TRBV28,few,.,TRBJ2-7,TGTGCCAGCCGGCTGGTAGCGTCGCACGAGCAGTACTTC,CASRLVASHEQYF
TRBV7-2,once,.,TRBJ2-2,TGTGCCAGCAGCTTATATCAGACGAACACCGGGGAGCTGTTTTTT,CASSLYQTNTGELFF
TRBV5-1,.,.,TRBJ2-7,TGCGCCAGCAGCTCCGGGATCTCCTACGAGCAGTACTTC,CASSSGISYEQYF
TRBV28,once,TRBD1,TRBJ1-1,TGTGCCAGCAGTTTTCTAGGCCAGGGGGCGCACACTGAAGCTTTCTTT,CASSFLGQGAHTEAFF
TRBV5-4,.,.,TRBJ2-3,TGTGCCAGCAGCTTGGGCACGGGAACAGATACGCAGTATTTT,CASSLGTGTDTQYF
TRBV28,.,.,TRBJ2-1,TGTGCCAGCATGCGACCCGCGGGGGAGCAGTTCTTC,CASMRPAGEQFF
TRBV19,.,.,TRBJ2-2,TGTGCCAGTAGTCTTGCTTCGGGGACCGGGGAGCTGTTTTTT,CASSLASGTGELFF
TRBV28,few,.,TRBJ2-5,TGTGCCAGCAGCCTTAAAGGCGGGCGGGAGACCCAGTACTTC,CASSLKGGRETQYF
TRBV27,.,TRBD1,TRBJ2-2,TGTGCCAGCAGTTCCCTCCGGACAGGGGGAAGCCCCGGGGAGCTGTTTTTT,CASSSLRTGGSPGELFF
TRBV19,.,.,TRBJ2-3,TGTGCCAGTAGTATAGTTCCGGGTACCGGCACAGATACGCAGTATTTT,CASSIVPGTGTDTQYF
TRBV6-1,.,TRBD2,TRBJ2-7,TGTGCCGGATCAGCGGGAGGAGCCTACGAGCAGTACTTC,CAGSAGGAYEQYF
TRBV2,.,TRBD1,TRBJ1-1,TGTGCCAGCAGGGACAGGGATCCTGAAGCTTTCTTT,CASRDRDPEAFF
TRBV6-5,.,.,TRBJ2-3,TGTGCCAGCAGTTCTCCTACTCGCAGGAAGTATTTT,CASSSPTRRKYF
TRBV4-1,.,TRBD1,TRBJ2-7,TGCGCCAGCAGCCATCTCCCAGGGGGCAGGGGGACCTACGAGCAGTACTTC,CASSHLPGGRGTYEQYF
TRBV6-1,.,.,TRBJ1-1,TGTGCCAGCAGTGTCGGAAACACGGGACAACTGAACACTGAAGCTTTCTTT,CASSVGNTGQLNTEAFF
TRBV4-1,.,.,TRBJ2-1,TGCGCCAGCAGCCAAGAAGGGGGGGACGATGAGCAGTTCTTC,CASSQEGGDDEQFF
TRBV11-2,.,.,TRBJ2-1,TGTGCCAGCAGCTCACTAAGGGGAACCTACAATGAGCAGTTCTTC,CASSSLRGTYNEQFF
TRBV28,once,.,TRBJ1-1,TGTGCCAGCAGCCATTCCCGACTTAGGGGCACTGAAGCTTTCTTT,CASSHSRLRGTEAFF
TRBV5-1,.,TRBD2,TRBJ2-2,TGCGCCAGCAGCCTTCCGGAACTAGCGGCTAACACCGGGGAGCTGTTTTTT,CASSLPELAANTGELFF
TRBV28,.,TRBD1,TRBJ1-5,TGTGCCAGCAGTCTACAGGGGGTAGGAAGTCAGCCCCAGCATTTT,CASSLQGVGSQPQHF
TRBV5-1,.,TRBD1,TRBJ2-5,TGCGCCAGCAGCTCAGGGACAGGGATAGAGGGCCAGTACTTC,CASSSGTGIEGQYF
TRBV28,.,TRBD1,TRBJ2-7,TGTGCCAGCAATAATCGACAGGGCCGCTCCTACGAGCAGTACTTC,CASNNRQGRSYEQYF
TRBV13,few,TRBD2,TRBJ2-1,TGTGCCAGCAGCTTAGTTAGCGGGAGATTTCAGTTCTTC,CASSLVSGRFQFF
TRBV28,.,TRBD1,TRBJ2-5,TGTGCCAGCAGCCCGGGACAGAGTTACCAAGAGACCCAGTACTTC,CASSPGQSYQETQYF
TRBV14,.,TRBD1,TRBJ2-7,TGTGCCAGCAGCCAAGTTCAGGGGGCCTACGAGCAGTACTTC,CASSQVQGAYEQYF
TRBV5-1,.,.,TRBJ2-1,TGCGCCAGCAGCCTCGAGGGTAGTGAGCAGTTCTTC,CASSLEGSEQFF